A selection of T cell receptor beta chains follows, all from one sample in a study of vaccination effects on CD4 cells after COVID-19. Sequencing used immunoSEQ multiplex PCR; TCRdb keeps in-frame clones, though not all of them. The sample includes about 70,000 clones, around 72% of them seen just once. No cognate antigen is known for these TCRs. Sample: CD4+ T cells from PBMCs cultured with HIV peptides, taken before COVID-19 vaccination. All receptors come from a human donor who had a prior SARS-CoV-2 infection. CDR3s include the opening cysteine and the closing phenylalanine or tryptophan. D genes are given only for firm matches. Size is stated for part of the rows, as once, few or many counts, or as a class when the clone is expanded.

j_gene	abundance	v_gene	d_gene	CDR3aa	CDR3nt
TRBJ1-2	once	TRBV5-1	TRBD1	CASSLAPQGANYGYTF	TGCGCCAGCAGCTTGGCCCCACAGGGGGCCAACTATGGCTACACCTTC
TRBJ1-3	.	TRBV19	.	CASNQRGASGNTIYF	TGTGCCAGTAACCAGCGGGGCGCCTCTGGAAACACCATATATTTT
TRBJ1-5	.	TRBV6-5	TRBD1	CASTGQGNQPQHF	TGTGCCAGCACCGGACAGGGAAATCAGCCCCAGCATTTT
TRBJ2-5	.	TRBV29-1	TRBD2	CSVVAPGLAGATQETQYF	TGCAGCGTTGTGGCCCCGGGACTAGCGGGGGCAACACAAGAGACCCAGTACTTC
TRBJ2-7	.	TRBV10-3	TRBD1	CAIARDRGHEQYF	TGTGCCATCGCGAGGGACAGGGGTCACGAGCAGTACTTC
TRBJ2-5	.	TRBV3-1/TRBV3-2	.	CASSQTQTYQETQYF	TGTGCCAGCAGCCAAACTCAGACCTACCAAGAGACCCAGTACTTC
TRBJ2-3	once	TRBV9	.	CASSVGGYTDTQYF	TGTGCCAGCAGCGTAGGAGGGTACACAGATACGCAGTATTTT
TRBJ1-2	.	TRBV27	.	CASSPAGGLGYTF	TGTGCCAGCAGTCCTGCCGGGGGTTTGGGCTACACCTTC
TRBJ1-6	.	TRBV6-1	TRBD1	CASSETPGGAGSPLHF	TGTGCCAGCAGTGAAACTCCAGGGGGAGCGGGTTCACCCCTCCACTTT
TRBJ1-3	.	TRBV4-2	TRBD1	CASSPRQGSSGNTIYF	TGTGCCAGCAGCCCGAGACAGGGGAGCTCTGGAAACACCATATATTTT
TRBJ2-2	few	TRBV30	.	CAWSVHQGRELFF	TGTGCCTGGAGTGTACATCAGGGAAGGGAGCTGTTTTTT
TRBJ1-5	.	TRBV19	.	CASSIIGLKPNQPQHF	TGTGCCAGTAGTATAATAGGGCTGAAGCCCAATCAGCCCCAGCATTTT
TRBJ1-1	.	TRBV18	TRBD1	CASSPRDRVVMNTEAFF	TGTGCCAGCTCACCACGGGACAGGGTGGTAATGAACACTGAAGCTTTCTTT
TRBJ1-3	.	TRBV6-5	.	CASSYSPGAPGNTIYF	TGTGCCAGCAGTTACTCGCCAGGTGCGCCTGGAAACACCATATATTTT
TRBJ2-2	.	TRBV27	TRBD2	CASSLIAGIPANTGELFF	TGTGCCAGCAGTTTAATAGCGGGGATACCTGCGAACACCGGGGAGCTGTTTTTT
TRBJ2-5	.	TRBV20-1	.	CSASTKETQYF	TGCAGTGCTAGTACGAAAGAGACCCAGTACTTC
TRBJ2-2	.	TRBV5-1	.	CASSLGYLNTGELFF	TGCGCCAGCAGCTTGGGGTACCTGAACACCGGGGAGCTGTTTTTT
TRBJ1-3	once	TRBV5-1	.	CASSYTGGNTIYF	TGCGCCAGCAGCTACACTGGTGGAAACACCATATATTTT
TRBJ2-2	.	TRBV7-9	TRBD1	CASSVGQGAVGELFF	TGTGCCAGCAGCGTGGGACAGGGGGCAGTCGGGGAGCTGTTTTTT
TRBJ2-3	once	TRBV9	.	CASSADRYTDTQYF	TGTGCCAGCAGCGCCGACAGGTACACAGATACGCAGTATTTT
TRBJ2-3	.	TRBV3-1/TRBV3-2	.	CASSQVLFSLVSADTQYF	TGTGCCAGCAGCCAAGTCCTTTTTTCGCTAGTTAGTGCAGATACGCAGTATTTT
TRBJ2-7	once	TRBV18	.	CASSPPPGQESSYEQYF	TGTGCCAGCTCACCCCCCCCAGGGCAGGAGAGCTCCTACGAGCAGTACTTC
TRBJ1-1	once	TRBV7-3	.	CASSLTGYTEAFF	TGTGCCAGCAGCTTAACTGGGTACACTGAAGCTTTCTTT
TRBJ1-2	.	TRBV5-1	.	CASSLENRVGGYTF	TGCGCCAGCAGCCTCGAAAACAGGGTTGGGGGCTACACCTTC
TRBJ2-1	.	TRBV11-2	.	CASSLETPYSDEQFF	TGTGCCAGCAGCTTAGAGACACCATACTCCGATGAGCAGTTCTTC
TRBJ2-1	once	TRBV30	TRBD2	CAWSVGREAYNEQFF	TGTGCCTGGAGTGTGGGGCGGGAGGCTTACAATGAGCAGTTCTTC
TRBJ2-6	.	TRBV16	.	CASSQSVSGANVLTF	TGTGCCAGCAGCCAATCGGTCTCTGGGGCCAACGTCCTGACTTTC
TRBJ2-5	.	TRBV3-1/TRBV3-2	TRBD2	CASSPRTSNQETQYF	TGTGCCAGCAGCCCAAGGACTAGCAACCAAGAGACCCAGTACTTC
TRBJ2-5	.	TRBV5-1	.	CASSLIGGNGETQYF	TGCGCCAGCAGCTTGATAGGGGGGAATGGAGAGACCCAGTACTTC
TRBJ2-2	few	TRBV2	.	CASRGRRDTGELFF	TGTGCCAGCCGAGGGCGCAGGGACACCGGGGAGCTGTTTTTT
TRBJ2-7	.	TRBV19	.	CASSISTSNEQYF	TGTGCCAGTAGTATATCCACTTCCAACGAGCAGTACTTC
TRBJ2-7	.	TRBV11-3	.	CASSLAGDEQYF	TGTGCCAGCAGCTTAGCAGGGGACGAGCAGTACTTC
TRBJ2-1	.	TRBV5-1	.	CASSNGRGGDSSYNEQFF	TGCGCCAGCAGCAACGGCCGGGGTGGGGACTCCTCCTACAATGAGCAGTTCTTC
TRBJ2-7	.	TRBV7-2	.	CASSPGVGLRVPYEQYF	TGTGCCAGCAGCCCCGGGGTCGGACTACGAGTCCCCTACGAGCAGTACTTC
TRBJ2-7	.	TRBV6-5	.	CASSYPGAAGQYF	TGTGCCAGCAGTTACCCGGGCGCTGCGGGGCAGTACTTC
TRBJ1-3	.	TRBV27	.	CASRGTHSGNTIYF	TGTGCCAGCAGGGGGACCCACTCTGGAAACACCATATATTTT
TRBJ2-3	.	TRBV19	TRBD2	CASRPSGSTDTQYF	TGTGCCAGTCGCCCTAGCGGTAGCACAGATACGCAGTATTTT
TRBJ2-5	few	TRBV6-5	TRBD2	CASSRTSLETQYF	TGTGCCAGCAGCCGGACTAGTCTGGAGACCCAGTACTTC
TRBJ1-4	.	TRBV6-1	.	CASSETALNEKLFF	TGTGCCAGCAGTGAAACAGCGCTTAATGAAAAACTGTTTTTT
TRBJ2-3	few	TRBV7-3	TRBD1	CASSSTGGSRDTQYF	TGTGCCAGCAGCTCAACAGGGGGGAGTCGGGATACGCAGTATTTT
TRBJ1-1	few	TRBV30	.	CAWSVDFRTEAFF	TGTGCCTGGAGCGTGGACTTTAGGACTGAAGCTTTCTTT
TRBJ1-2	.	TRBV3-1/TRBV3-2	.	CASSQDLGYTF	TGTGCCAGCAGCCAAGATCTTGGCTACACCTTC
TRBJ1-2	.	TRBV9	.	CASSPFSRTETSYGYTF	TGTGCCAGCAGCCCGTTTTCGAGGACAGAAACCTCCTATGGCTACACCTTC
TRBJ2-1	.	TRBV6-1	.	CASSDLLLSYNEQFF	TGTGCCAGCAGTGATCTACTCCTCTCCTACAATGAGCAGTTCTTC
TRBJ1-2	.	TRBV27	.	CASSLSLDRSGYTF	TGTGCCAGCAGTTTAAGCCTGGATAGGTCTGGCTACACCTTC
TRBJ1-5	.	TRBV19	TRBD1	CASSIALTGVGNQPQHF	TGTGCCAGTAGTATAGCACTTACAGGGGTCGGAAATCAGCCCCAGCATTTT
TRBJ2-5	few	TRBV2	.	CASSDQRSYGETQYF	TGTGCCAGCAGTGACCAGCGGAGCTACGGGGAGACCCAGTACTTC
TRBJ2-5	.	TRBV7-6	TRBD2	CASSLVWSSGQETQYF	TGTGCCAGCAGCTTAGTGTGGTCTAGCGGCCAAGAGACCCAGTACTTC
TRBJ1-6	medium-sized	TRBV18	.	CASSPRSLGTSGSPLHF	TGTGCCAGCTCACCAAGGAGTTTGGGGACGTCGGGCTCACCCCTCCACTTT
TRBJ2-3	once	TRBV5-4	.	CASSVPGPEDTQYF	TGTGCCAGCAGCGTTCCCGGGCCCGAGGATACGCAGTATTTT
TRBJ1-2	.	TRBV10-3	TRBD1	CAISRQGRVYGYTF	TGTGCCATTAGCCGACAGGGGAGAGTCTATGGCTACACCTTC
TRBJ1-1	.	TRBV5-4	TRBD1	CASSRDRNTEAFF	TGTGCCAGCAGCCGGGACAGAAACACTGAAGCTTTCTTT
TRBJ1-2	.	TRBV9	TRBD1	CASSARDRYYGYTF	TGTGCCAGCAGCGCCCGGGACAGATACTATGGCTACACCTTC
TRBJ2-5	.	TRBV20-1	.	CSATYSETQYF	TGCAGTGCTACCTATAGCGAGACCCAGTACTTC
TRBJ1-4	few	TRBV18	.	CASSITDRERLFF	TGTGCCAGCTCAATTACTGACAGAGAAAGACTGTTTTTT
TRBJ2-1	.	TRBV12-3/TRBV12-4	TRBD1	CASKLDRRNEQFF	TGTGCCAGCAAACTGGACAGGCGCAATGAGCAGTTCTTC
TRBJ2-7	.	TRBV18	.	CASSPSSYEQYF	TGTGCCAGCTCACCCAGCTCCTACGAGCAGTACTTC
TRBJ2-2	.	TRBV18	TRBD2	CATAIKLAGDTGELFF	TGTGCCACCGCGATAAAACTAGCGGGAGACACCGGGGAGCTGTTTTTT
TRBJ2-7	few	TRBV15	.	CATSTSGGGVREQYF	TGTGCCACCAGCACATCCGGGGGTGGGGTACGCGAGCAGTACTTC